What follows are 21 T cell receptor beta chains derived from one specimen sequenced in a study of cytomegalovirus exposure and HLA in healthy donors. 60 Vbeta and 13 Jbeta primers were used in PCR. The repertoire was sequenced with immunoSEQ multiplex PCR; TCRdb's copy has only in-frame clones and lacks some. The sample yields 200,000 to 250,000 clones, about 80% seen once. Sequenced input: PBMCs. The receptors shown here come from a woman in her twenties or thirties in good health and CMV-seronegative.

The table lists this clone with a count of one. The chain carries TRBV19 and TRBJ2-1; D gene ambiguous. CDR1 LNHDA and CDR2 SQIVND come from the germline V gene (reference sequence). This CDR3 is 11 amino acids long. The germline V and J ends were trimmed by 5 bases and 10 bases, with 9 bases remaining between them. CDR3 nucleotide sequence: TGTGCCAGTAGTCCCCTACCCGAGCAGTTCTTC. Its protein is CASSPLPEQFF.

The chain links TRBV4-1 to TRBJ1-3, with a possible D match to TRBD1 (5 bases). The germline gives CDR1 MGHRA, CDR2 YSYEKL. The CDR3 runs to 15 residues. V gave up 3 bases and J gave up 0 bases, with 9 bases separating them. As DNA, the CDR3 is TGCGCCAGCAGCCAGAGACAGAGCTCTGGAAACACCATATATTTT. Protein: CASSQRQSSGNTIYF.

The V call is TRBV6-1, the J call TRBJ2-7; tentatively, D is TRBD1 (5 bases). V gave up 6 bases and J gave up 2 bases, with 11 bases separating them. This CDR3 comprises 13 residues. Germline V gene data show CDR1 as MNHNS and CDR2 as SASEGT. Here the CDR3 reads CASSWTLTYEQYF. The CDR3 nucleotides read TGTGCCAGCAGCTGGACACTTACCTACGAGCAGTACTTC.

CDR3 in amino acids: CASSRRDYRTDTQYF. Written as DNA, the CDR3 is TGTGCCAGCAGTCGCCGGGACTATCGCACAGATACGCAGTATTTT. V gene TRBV6-1 combines with J gene TRBJ2-3, with TRBD2 identical over 7 bases. Germline V gives CDR1 MNHNS, CDR2 SASEGT. The CDR3 runs 15 residues. V gave up 5 bases and J gave up 1 base; unmatched junction bases: 6.

This sequence joins TRBV7-9 and TRBJ2-5; 12 nucleotides align to TRBD2. Germline loops: CDR1 SEHNR, CDR2 FQNEAQ (reference sequence). CDR3 length: 18 amino acids. V gave up 3 bases and J gave up 2 bases; unmatched junction bases: 10. The CDR3 nucleotides are TGTGCCAGCAGCTTCGGACTAGCGGGATCCTTTTTTCAAGAGACCCAGTACTTC. Protein: CASSFGLAGSFFQETQYF.

The V gene is TRBV6-4, the J gene TRBJ1-2; D is uncertain. The CDR3 extends over 14 amino acids. Looked up from germline, CDR1 is MRHNA and CDR2 is SNTAGT. The ends were cut back, 7 bases at V and 4 bases at J, with 16 bases in the middle. The CDR3 sequence is CASIIFRGPYGYTF. The CDR3 region has the DNA TGTGCCAGCATCATATTTCGGGGTCCCTATGGCTACACCTTC.

This chain joins TRBV25-1 and TRBJ2-5; D not certain. Germline V gene sequence: CDR1 MGHDK, CDR2 SYGVNS. V lost 4 bases and J lost 1, with 10 bases in between. The CDR3 has 14 residues. DNA for the CDR3: TGTGCCAGCAGTGTAGCCAGACTCCAAGAGACCCAGTACTTC. This encodes CASSVARLQETQYF.

The V call is TRBV10-3, the J call TRBJ1-1; a possible D gene is TRBD1 (5 bases). There are 13 residues in the CDR3. Trimming took off 8 bases at V and 10 bases at J, with 20 bases between the two ends. CDR1 and CDR2 (germline): ENHRY, SYGVKD. DNA of the CDR3: TGTGCCATCGACTGGGTTAGTCGCGGGGGAGCTTTCTTT. It specifies CAIDWVSRGGAFF.

This chain joins TRBV10-3 and TRBJ2-5; weak D call: TRBD1 (5 bases). This CDR3 has 14 amino acids. V lost 10 bases and J lost 7, with 22 bases in between. Germline CDR1 reads ENHRY; CDR2 reads SYGVKD. The CDR3 sequence: CATQGVGQSGTQYF. CDR3 nucleotides: TGTGCCACCCAGGGTGTTGGGCAAAGTGGGACCCAGTACTTC.

This clone was counted a few times. The rearrangement joins TRBV7-9 to TRBJ2-7, with a tentative D call TRBD1 (5 bases). The CDR3 runs 17 residues. Germline V lookup: CDR1 SEHNR, CDR2 FQNEAQ (reference sequence). V lost 4 bases to trimming and J lost 2 bases, with 21 bases between them. CDR3 bases: TGTGCCAGCAGCTCTGCTTCTGGAGTAGGGGCGCCCTACGAGCAGTACTTC. This translates into CASSSASGVGAPYEQYF.

The rearrangement uses TRBV5-4 and TRBJ2-2, with D unresolved. The CDR3 is made up of 18 amino acids. CDR1 is SGHNT and CDR2 is YYREEE in the germline V gene (reference sequence). V lost 4 bases to trimming and J lost 2 bases, with 21 bases between them. Here the CDR3 reads CASSKGRPPATNTGELFF. The CDR3 DNA sequence: TGTGCCAGCAGCAAAGGCCGGCCGCCCGCGACTAACACCGGGGAGCTGTTTTTT.

The rearrangement uses TRBV25-1 and TRBJ2-5, with a weak D call TRBD2 (5 bases). The CDR3 contains 17 residues. Trimming stripped 4 bases from V and 5 bases from J, with 23 bases between. Germline V gene sequence: CDR1 MGHDK, CDR2 SYGVNS. CDR3 sequence reads: CASSVFLGDRATETQYF. The DNA for the CDR3 is TGTGCCAGCAGTGTTTTTTTGGGAGATAGGGCTACGGAGACCCAGTACTTC.

The genes are TRBV6-1 and TRBJ2-3, with unresolved D. The CDR3 spans 13 residues. Trimming stripped 2 bases from V and 4 bases from J, with 7 bases between. From germline, CDR1 is MNHNS and CDR2 SASEGT. CDR3 sequence (DNA): TGTGCCAGCAGTGAACACTTAGCAGATACGCAGTATTTT. Translating it yields CASSEHLADTQYF.

The chain couples TRBV28 to TRBJ1-3; D remains unclear. V lost 5 bases and J 1 base, leaving 15 bases between the germline ends. Germline values: CDR1 MDHEN, CDR2 SYDVKM. The CDR3 sequence is 16 residues long. This CDR3 is CASSPIYSVSGNTIYF. The CDR3 coding sequence is TGTGCCAGCAGTCCCATTTACTCGGTTTCTGGAAACACCATATATTTT.

The chain links TRBV15 to TRBJ1-6, with TRBD1 matching 9 bases. With V trimmed by 1 base and J by 4 bases, 5 bases remained unmatched. CDR1 is LNHNV and CDR2 is YYDKDF in the germline V gene (reference sequence). CDR3 length equals 17 residues. DNA of the CDR3: TGTGCCACCAGCAGAGGGGGACAGGGAACGTATAATTCACCCCTCCACTTT. Amino acids: CATSRGGQGTYNSPLHF.

This chain joins TRBV7-2 and TRBJ1-2, with 9 bases identical to TRBD1. Germline V gene data show CDR1 as SGHTA and CDR2 as FQGNSA. V was clipped by 4 bases and J by 7 bases; unmatched bases: 10. This CDR3 region has 15 residues. CDR3 amino acids: CASSSGQGNSGGYTF. The DNA for the CDR3 is TGTGCCAGCAGCTCGGGACAGGGCAACTCGGGTGGCTACACCTTC.

The chain employs TRBV5-1 and TRBJ1-4; TRBD1 might be the D (5 bases). V was pared by 0 bases and J by 8 bases, with 14 bases between. CDR3 length equals 15 residues. Germline lookup yields CDR1 SGHRS and CDR2 YFSETQ. CDR3 loop: CASSLGAGSGEKLFF. The CDR3 bases are TGCGCCAGCAGCTTGGGGGCAGGGTCTGGGGAAAAACTGTTTTTT.

This clone was detected once. The chain recombines TRBV28 with TRBJ1-5, with TRBD1 matching over 7 bases. Trimming cost V 4 bases and J 3 bases; bases outside gene matches: 9. Germline V gene lookup returns CDR1 MDHEN and CDR2 SYDVKM. This CDR3 is built from 16 residues. As DNA, the CDR3 is TGTGCCAGCAGTTCGCTCGGAACAGGGGTCAATCAGCCCCAGCATTTT. Its translation is CASSSLGTGVNQPQHF.

V and J are TRBV11-2 and TRBJ2-1, with 7 bases aligning to TRBD1. V shed 5 bases and J 1 base; nucleotides not matched to a gene: 8. The CDR3 totals 16 residues. The germline CDR1 and CDR2 sequences are SGHAT and FQNNGV. The CDR3 sequence is CASSLRTGPSYNEQFF. In DNA, the CDR3 is TGTGCCAGCAGCCTGCGGACAGGCCCTTCCTACAATGAGCAGTTCTTC.

V and J are TRBV4-1 and TRBJ2-2; TRBD2 is a possible D gene (5 bases). Trimming cost V 0 bases and J 6 bases, with 14 bases left between them. The length of the CDR3 is 16 residues. The germline CDR1 and CDR2 sequences are MGHRA and YSYEKL. The CDR3 spells CASSQDSPRGAGELFF. CDR3 in DNA: TGCGCCAGCAGCCAAGATAGTCCTCGGGGTGCCGGGGAGCTGTTTTTT.

This chain links TRBV6-1 with TRBJ1-3; TRBD1 aligns across 9 bases. J lost 8 bases, V lost 7 bases, and 9 bases had no gene match. In germline, CDR1 is MNHNS, CDR2 SASEGT. This CDR3 is 14 amino acids long. The CDR3 DNA reads TGTGCCAGCAACAGGGACAGGGTGAAGGACACCATATATTTT. Its translation is CASNRDRVKDTIYF.